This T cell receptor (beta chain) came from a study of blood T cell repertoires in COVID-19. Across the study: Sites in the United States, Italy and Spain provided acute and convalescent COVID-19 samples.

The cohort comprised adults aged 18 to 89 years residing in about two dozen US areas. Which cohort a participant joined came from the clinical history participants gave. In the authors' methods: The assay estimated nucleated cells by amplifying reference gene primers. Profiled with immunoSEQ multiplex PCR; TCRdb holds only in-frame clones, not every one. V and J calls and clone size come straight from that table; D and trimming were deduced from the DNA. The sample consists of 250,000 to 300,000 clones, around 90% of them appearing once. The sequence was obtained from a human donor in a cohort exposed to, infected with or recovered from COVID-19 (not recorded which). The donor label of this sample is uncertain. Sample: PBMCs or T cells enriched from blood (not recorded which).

The CDR3, as DNA: TGTGCCAGCAGCCCGCGGGTCCGTTACAATGAGCAGTTCTTC. Residues: CASSPRVRYNEQFF. The rearrangement joins TRBV14 to TRBJ2-1, with D possibly matching TRBD2 (5 bases). The germline V and J ends were trimmed by 4 bases and 4 bases, with 11 bases remaining between them. The CDR3 has 14 residues. The V gene's germline CDR1 is SGHDN and CDR2 FVKESK.